This passage covers 8 T cell receptor beta chains from one sample sequenced in a study of blood T cell repertoires in COVID-19. Repertoires were generated with immunoSEQ multiplex PCR, while TCRdb's copy carries only in-frame clones and drops some. Here the sample spans 100,000 to 150,000 clones, roughly 88% being singletons. The material sequenced was peripheral blood. The receptors originated from a human donor in a cohort sampled during active COVID-19.

This chain links TRBV18 with TRBJ2-5; 9 nucleotides agree with TRBD1. The V segment lost 1 base and the J segment 0 bases; nucleotides outside the gene matches: 3. The germline CDR1 and CDR2 sequences are KGHSH and LQKENI. This CDR3 has 16 residues. The CDR3 sequence is CASSPRWTGDQETQYF. The DNA of the CDR3 is TGTGCCAGCTCACCACGTTGGACAGGGGACCAAGAGACCCAGTACTTC.

This rearrangement joins TRBV19 to TRBJ1-3, with 8 bases matching TRBD1. V lost 5 bases and J lost 1; bases outside the gene matches: 7. The germline V gene has CDR1 LNHDA and CDR2 SQIVND (reference sequence). The CDR3 is 16 amino acids. The CDR3 loop is CASSLDRAGSGNTIYF. DNA of the CDR3: TGTGCCAGTAGTTTGGACAGGGCGGGTTCTGGAAACACCATATATTTT.

The rearrangement joins TRBV21-1 to TRBJ1-6; TRBD1 is the table's D call and was not checked against the DNA. TRBV21-1 is flagged as a pseudogene. The CDR3 extends over 15 amino acids. DNA of the CDR3: TGTGCCAGCAGCAAAGGTAGGACAATTAATTCACCCCTCCACTTT. Protein product: CASSKGRTINSPLHF.

The CDR3 nucleotides are TGTGCCAGCAGCTTAGAAACAGGGCCTGGAAACACCATATATTTT. Protein sequence: CASSLETGPGNTIYF. The chain uses TRBV7-2 and TRBJ1-3; D is perhaps TRBD1 (6 bases). CDR1 is SGHTA, CDR2 FQGNSA, per germline. The CDR3 extends over 15 amino acids. Trimming cost V 1 base and J 2 bases, with 9 bases left between them.

V and J are TRBV28 and TRBJ1-2; the match to TRBD1 covers 7 bases. The trim removed 5 bases at V and 5 bases at J, leaving 11 bases unmatched. From germline, CDR1 is MDHEN and CDR2 SYDVKM. This CDR3 is 15 amino acids long. The CDR3 DNA is TGTGCCAGCAGTATAACGACAGGGAGAAGGTATGGCTACACCTTC. It translates to CASSITTGRRYGYTF.

This sequence joins TRBV11-3 and TRBJ2-2; 9 bases agree with TRBD2. Germline CDR1 is SGHNT and CDR2 is YENEEA. The trim removed 8 bases at V and 4 bases at J, leaving 5 bases unmatched. The CDR3 is 14 amino acids. The CDR3 loop reads CASEGLAGTGELFF. In nucleotides, the CDR3 is TGTGCCAGCGAGGGACTAGCTGGCACCGGGGAGCTGTTTTTT.

The gene calls are TRBV14 and TRBJ1-6; D remains unclear. Germline V lookup: CDR1 SGHDN, CDR2 FVKESK. V gave up 5 bases and J gave up 0 bases, with 5 bases separating them. The CDR3 is 14 amino acids. CDR3 protein: CASSKSSYNSPLHF. In nucleotides, the CDR3 is TGTGCCAGCAGCAAGAGCTCCTATAATTCACCCCTCCACTTT.

The chain links TRBV6-1 to TRBJ2-7; possible D gene TRBD1, 6 bases. V was trimmed by 3 bases and J by 0 bases, leaving 9 bases between them. Looked up from germline, CDR1 is MNHNS and CDR2 is SASEGT. The CDR3 runs to 14 residues. DNA of the CDR3: TGTGCCAGCAGTGACACAGGGCGCTCCTACGAGCAGTACTTC. Protein: CASSDTGRSYEQYF.